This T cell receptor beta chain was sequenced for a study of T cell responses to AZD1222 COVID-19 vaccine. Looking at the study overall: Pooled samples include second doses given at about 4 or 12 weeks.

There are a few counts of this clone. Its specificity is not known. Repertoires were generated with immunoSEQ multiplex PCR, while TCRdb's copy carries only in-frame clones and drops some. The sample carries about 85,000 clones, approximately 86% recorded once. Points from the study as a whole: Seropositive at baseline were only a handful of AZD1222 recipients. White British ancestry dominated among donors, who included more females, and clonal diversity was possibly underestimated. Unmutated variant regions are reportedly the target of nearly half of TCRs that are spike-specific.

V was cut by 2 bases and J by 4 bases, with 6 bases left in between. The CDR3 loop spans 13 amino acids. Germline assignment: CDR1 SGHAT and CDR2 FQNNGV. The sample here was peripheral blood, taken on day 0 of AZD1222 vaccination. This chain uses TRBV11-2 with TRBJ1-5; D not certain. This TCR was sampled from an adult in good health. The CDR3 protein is CASSLSENQPQHF. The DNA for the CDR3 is TGTGCCAGCAGCTTATCAGAAAATCAGCCCCAGCATTTT.